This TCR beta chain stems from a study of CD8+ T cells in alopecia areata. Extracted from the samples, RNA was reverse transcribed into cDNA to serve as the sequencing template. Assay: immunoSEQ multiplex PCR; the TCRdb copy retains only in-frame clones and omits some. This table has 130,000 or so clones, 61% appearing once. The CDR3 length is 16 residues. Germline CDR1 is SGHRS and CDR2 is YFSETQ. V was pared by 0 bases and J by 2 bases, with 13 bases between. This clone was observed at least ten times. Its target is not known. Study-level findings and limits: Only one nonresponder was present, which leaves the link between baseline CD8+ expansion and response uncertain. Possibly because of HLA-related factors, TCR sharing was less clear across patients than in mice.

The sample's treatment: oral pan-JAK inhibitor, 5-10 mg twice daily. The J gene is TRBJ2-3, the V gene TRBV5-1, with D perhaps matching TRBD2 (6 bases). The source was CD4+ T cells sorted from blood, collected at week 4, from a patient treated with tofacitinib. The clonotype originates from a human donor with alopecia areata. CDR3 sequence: CASSLAGPGDTDTQYF. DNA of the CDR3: TGCGCCAGCAGCTTGGCCGGACCGGGGGACACAGATACGCAGTATTTT.